This TCR beta chain was obtained from a study of blood T cell repertoires in COVID-19. Here immunoSEQ multiplex PCR was the method, and the copy in TCRdb shows in-frame clones only, minus some. The sample holds approximately 190,000 clones, roughly 87% seen once. CDR3 size: 11 residues. The germline V and J ends were trimmed by 6 bases and 2 bases, with 5 bases remaining between them. Germline loops: CDR1 LGHNT, CDR2 FRNRAP. Sequenced material: peripheral blood. The clonotype originates from a man aged 60-69 years with active or convalescent COVID-19. The chain carries TRBV12-5 and TRBJ2-7; D remains unclear. CDR3 residues: CASGRTYEQYF. In DNA, the CDR3 is TGTGCTAGTGGCCGTACCTACGAGCAGTACTTC.